Following are 31 T cell receptor beta chains from one sample sequenced in a study of shared T cell receptors in the human thymus. Sequencing used immunoSEQ multiplex PCR; TCRdb keeps in-frame clones, though not all of them. The data hold 540,000 or so clones, with 70% to 80% observed a single time. These data also formed part of another study, on human thymus T cells.

Sequencing was done on a sample of thymocytes. These receptors all stem from a boy younger than two with a congenital heart defect.

This clone showed up just once. The chain combines TRBV5-6 with TRBJ2-1; 13 bases map to TRBD2. Germline V CDR1 and CDR2: SGHDT, YYEEEE. J gave up 5 bases and V 7 bases, and 0 bases lay outside the gene matches. The CDR3 length is 13 residues. The CDR3 here is CASGLAGDNEQFF. In DNA, the CDR3 is TGTGCCAGCGGACTAGCGGGAGACAATGAGCAGTTCTTC.

This clone was recorded a few times. The chain links TRBV5-4 to TRBJ1-3; D ambiguous. CDR3 length: 14 amino acids. From germline, CDR1 is SGHNT and CDR2 YYREEE (reference sequence). V was pared by 9 bases and J by 2 bases, with 15 bases between. CDR3 bases: TGTGCCACGCGGGGAAATGGGGCTGGAAACACCATATATTTT. It specifies CATRGNGAGNTIYF.

This chain uses TRBV4-2 with TRBJ2-7; 12 nucleotides align to TRBD2. Per germline, CDR1 LGHNA and CDR2 YNFKEQ. This CDR3 has 15 residues. V dropped 3 bases and J dropped 4; count of bases not matched to a gene: 4. CDR3 sequence: CASSHPSGRAYEQYF. DNA of the CDR3: TGTGCCAGCAGCCACCCTAGCGGGAGGGCTTACGAGCAGTACTTC.

This clone appeared once. The chain combines TRBV5-4 with TRBJ2-7; 8 nucleotides line up with TRBD2. V shed 4 bases, J shed 2 bases, and the junction held 8 bases outside the gene matches. The CDR3 spans 15 residues. Germline CDR1 and CDR2: SGHNT and YYREEE (reference sequence). The CDR3 DNA follows: TGTGCCAGCAGCCCTCGGCCGGGACTAGCCTACGAGCAGTACTTC. Protein product: CASSPRPGLAYEQYF.

CDR3 loop: CAWKPKQGGLIYGYTF. The DNA of the CDR3 is TGTGCCTGGAAACCAAAGCAGGGAGGGCTCATCTATGGCTACACCTTC. The chain combines TRBV30 with TRBJ1-2; possibly TRBD1 for D (5 bases). Per germline, CDR1 GTSNPN and CDR2 SVGIG (reference sequence). There are 16 residues in the CDR3. Trimming removed 4 bases from V and 4 bases from J, with 22 bases in between.

This clone was seen a handful of times. V and J are TRBV9 and TRBJ2-7; D not certain. The CDR3 loop spans 15 amino acids. The germline V gene encodes CDR1 SGDLS and CDR2 YYNGEE. The V end lost 0 bases, the J end lost 2 bases, and 12 bases lay between the germline ends. The CDR3 region has the DNA TGTGCCAGCAGCGTAGTCGAGGCCGCCCCCTACGAGCAGTACTTC. Protein sequence: CASSVVEAAPYEQYF.

CDR3 in amino acids: CASLPTGRREQYF. CDR3 sequence (DNA): TGTGCCAGCTTACCGACAGGGCGCCGCGAGCAGTACTTC. J is TRBJ2-7 and V is TRBV27; 7 bases map to TRBD1. Germline trimming cut 8 bases from V and 6 bases from J; bases unmatched to any gene: 10. The CDR3 has 13 residues. Germline CDR1 reads MNHEY; CDR2 reads SMNVEV (reference sequence).

J is TRBJ2-3 and V is TRBV4-3, with D possibly being TRBD2 (5 bases). Germline-derived CDR1 and CDR2 are LGHNA and YSLEER. Trimming removed 0 bases at V and 6 bases at J, with 19 bases between. This CDR3 comprises 17 residues. The CDR3 DNA is TGCGCCAGCAGCCAAGATCCCCCCCGGGAACCCCCGGATACGCAGTATTTT. Protein: CASSQDPPREPPDTQYF.

This clone showed up just a few times. The chain links TRBV11-1 to TRBJ2-3; D is perhaps TRBD1 (5 bases). CDR3 length: 13 residues. In germline, CDR1 is SGHAT, CDR2 FQDESV (reference sequence). Between the trimmed V and J ends, which lost 10 bases and 5 bases, there was a span of 16 bases. The CDR3 sequence is CATQGARQDTQYF. The CDR3 DNA is TGTGCCACCCAAGGGGCCCGACAAGATACGCAGTATTTT.

The V and J genes are TRBV12-5 and TRBJ2-1; TRBD2 agrees at 10 bases. The CDR3 has 18 amino acids. CDR1 LGHNT and CDR2 FRNRAP come from the germline V gene. With 0 bases clipped from V and 2 bases from J, the junction kept 7 bases outside the gene matches. The CDR3 spells CASGLVRGSGRTYNEQFF. The CDR3 DNA is TGTGCTAGTGGTTTGGTACGGGGTAGCGGGAGGACCTACAATGAGCAGTTCTTC.

This sequence joins TRBV4-3 and TRBJ2-2; TRBD2 is a possible D gene (6 bases). The CDR3 has 15 amino acids. The germline gives CDR1 LGHNA, CDR2 YSLEER. Trimming took off 0 bases at V and 2 bases at J, with 7 bases between the two ends. In DNA form, the CDR3 reads TGCGCCAGCAGCCAAGAGCGGGATAACACCGGGGAGCTGTTTTTT. Residues: CASSQERDNTGELFF.

The gene calls are TRBV19 and TRBJ2-2; D may be TRBD2 (5 bases). Germline loops: CDR1 LNHDA, CDR2 SQIVND (reference sequence). CDR3 length equals 17 residues. The ends were cut back, 10 bases at V and 1 base at J, with 22 bases in the middle. The CDR3 region is CAIPDSQITMNTGELFF. CDR3 nucleotide sequence: TGTGCCATCCCGGACTCACAAATCACGATGAACACCGGGGAGCTGTTTTTT.

This clone was found a few times. This rearrangement joins TRBV13 to TRBJ1-4, with a possible D match to TRBD1 (6 bases). The CDR3 consists of 16 residues. Looked up from germline, CDR1 is PRHDT and CDR2 is FYEKMQ (reference sequence). The germline V and J ends were trimmed by 5 bases and 0 bases, with 13 bases remaining between them. The CDR3 nucleotides are TGTGCCAGCAGCCTCGGGACATCTACAACTAATGAAAAACTGTTTTTT. Translation: CASSLGTSTTNEKLFF.

This chain joins TRBV7-2 and TRBJ2-1; TRBD2 matches 8 bases. The CDR3 length is 18 residues. The germline V gene has CDR1 SGHTA and CDR2 FQGNSA. V lost 2 bases and J lost 3; bases outside the gene matches: 12. In DNA form, the CDR3 reads TGTGCCAGCAGCTTAATAAGTAGCGGGAAGCGAATCTACAATGAGCAGTTCTTC. It is translated as CASSLISSGKRIYNEQFF.

The chain combines TRBV4-3 with TRBJ2-1, with TRBD2 identical over 15 bases. This CDR3 has 18 amino acids. V lost 4 bases and J lost 5; bases outside the gene matches: 9. Germline CDR1 and CDR2: LGHNA and YSLEER. The CDR3 coding sequence is TGCGCCAGCAGCCGGGGGACTAGCGGGAGGATGCCCCACAATGAGCAGTTCTTC. Protein sequence: CASSRGTSGRMPHNEQFF.

Remarks on this clone: The same CDR3 is also encoded by other DNA sequences in this sample. The V and J genes are TRBV5-1 and TRBJ2-7, with 8 positions matching TRBD1. The V and J ends lost 3 bases and 1 base, in that order; junction bases with no gene match: 6. The CDR3 sequence is 15 residues long. Germline-derived CDR1 and CDR2 are SGHRS and YFSETQ. This CDR3 reads CASSWGTGSSYEQYF. The CDR3 DNA reads as TGCGCCAGCAGCTGGGGGACAGGATCATCCTACGAGCAGTACTTC.

The rearrangement joins TRBV20-1 to TRBJ2-5; no firm D call. The V and J ends lost 2 bases and 7 bases respectively, with 5 bases between them. The CDR3 contains 10 residues. Germline V gene sequence: CDR1 DFQATT, CDR2 SNEGSKA (reference sequence). This chain's CDR3 is CSARLRTQYF. The CDR3 DNA reads TGCAGTGCTAGACTCCGGACCCAGTACTTC.

This sequence joins TRBV4-1 and TRBJ2-7; D is uncertain. The CDR3 extends over 15 amino acids. Trimming shortened V by 5 bases and J by 3 bases, and 17 bases separated the two germline ends. The germline V gene has CDR1 MGHRA and CDR2 YSYEKL. The CDR3, as DNA: TGCGCCAGCAGCGAAACCCCTGCAGGCGACTACGAGCAGTACTTC. Protein product: CASSETPAGDYEQYF.

The genes are TRBV7-2 and TRBJ2-7, with D perhaps TRBD2 (6 bases). With 5 bases removed from V and 0 bases from J, the gap between germline ends came to 11 bases. Germline lookup yields CDR1 SGHTA and CDR2 FQGNSA. This CDR3 has 14 residues. CDR3 protein: CASSQRAPSYEQYF. The DNA for the CDR3 is TGTGCCAGCAGCCAGCGGGCCCCCTCCTACGAGCAGTACTTC.

The chain has TRBV4-2 and TRBJ1-4; D ambiguous. Germline values: CDR1 LGHNA, CDR2 YNFKEQ. V was clipped by 0 bases and J by 2 bases, with 19 bases between them. The CDR3 contains 19 residues. Here the CDR3 reads CASSQDRQPSGRTNEKLFF. CDR3 DNA sequence: TGTGCCAGCAGCCAAGATCGGCAGCCGTCCGGGAGGACTAATGAAAAACTGTTTTTT.

The genes are TRBV14 and TRBJ1-2, with 8 positions matching TRBD1. The junction had 7 bases not matched to a gene; V was cut back by 3 bases and J by 4 bases. Germline CDR1 and CDR2: SGHDN and FVKESK. This CDR3 region has 15 residues. CDR3 DNA sequence: TGTGCCAGCAGCCACTCAGGGGGCATTGGCTATGGCTACACCTTC. It encodes CASSHSGGIGYGYTF.

The chain combines TRBV10-3 with TRBJ2-7; the match to TRBD2 covers 12 bases. The CDR3 is 13 amino acids. The junction had 1 base not matched to a gene; V was cut back by 6 bases and J by 4 bases. CDR1 is ENHRY and CDR2 is SYGVKD in the germline V gene. This chain's CDR3 is CAIRGTSGYEQYF. Written as DNA, the CDR3 is TGTGCCATCAGAGGGACTAGCGGGTACGAGCAGTACTTC.

The gene calls are TRBV27 and TRBJ2-3; 7 bases are a match to TRBD2. The CDR3 is made up of 19 amino acids. Germline V gene sequence: CDR1 MNHEY, CDR2 SMNVEV (reference sequence). V shed 4 bases, J shed 4 bases, and the junction held 20 bases outside the gene matches. The CDR3: CASSSRGGSRSSGADTQYF. The CDR3 coding sequence is TGTGCCAGCAGTTCCCGCGGCGGGAGCCGCTCCAGTGGAGCAGATACGCAGTATTTT.

This chain links TRBV5-8 with TRBJ1-5; possibly TRBD1 for D (6 bases). Deletions cut 1 base from V and 1 base from J, with 12 bases between. The CDR3 consists of 16 residues. The V gene's germline CDR1 is SGHTS and CDR2 YDEGEE. CDR3 sequence reads: CASSLLQGSSNQPQHF. The CDR3 DNA follows: TGTGCCAGCAGCTTGCTACAGGGATCCAGCAATCAGCCCCAGCATTTT.

The chain recombines TRBV11-2 with TRBJ2-3, with 9 bases that match TRBD2. This CDR3 spans 14 amino acids. Trimming cost V 5 bases and J 1 base; bases outside gene matches: 1. Germline V gene data show CDR1 as SGHAT and CDR2 as FQNNGV. The CDR3 spells CASSPSGGTDTQYF. The CDR3 coding sequence is TGTGCCAGCAGCCCTAGCGGGGGCACAGATACGCAGTATTTT.

This chain joins TRBV2 and TRBJ2-3; possibly TRBD1 for D (6 bases). Germline V gives CDR1 SNHLY, CDR2 FYNNEI. This CDR3 is 14 amino acids long. Trimming took 7 bases from V and 0 from J, leaving 11 bases between them. In DNA, the CDR3 is TGTGCCAGCATAACAGGGCCTAGCACAGATACGCAGTATTTT. This encodes CASITGPSTDTQYF.

The chain links TRBV29-1 to TRBJ2-5, with a possible D match to TRBD2 (5 bases). Trimming removed 1 base from V and 2 bases from J, with 14 bases in between. CDR1 and CDR2 from the germline V gene are SQVTM and ANQGSEA. This CDR3 region has 15 residues. CDR3 region: CSVEVRRSAQETQYF. The DNA for the CDR3 is TGCAGCGTTGAAGTTAGGAGGTCGGCACAAGAGACCCAGTACTTC.

CDR3 sequence reads: CASSQDTSLRGDEQFF. CDR3 sequence (DNA): TGCGCCAGCAGCCAAGATACTAGTCTCCGGGGGGATGAGCAGTTCTTC. The chain is built from TRBV4-1 and TRBJ2-1, with TRBD2 matching 7 bases. V shed 0 bases and J 8 bases; nucleotides not matched to a gene: 10. This CDR3 spans 16 amino acids. Germline V gene lookup returns CDR1 MGHRA and CDR2 YSYEKL.

J is TRBJ1-2 and V is TRBV7-8; TRBD1 aligns across 7 bases. The V gene's germline CDR1 is SGHVS and CDR2 FQNEAQ. This CDR3 spans 14 amino acids. The ends lost 5 bases at V and 4 bases at J; junction bases unmatched: 7. In DNA, the CDR3 is TGTGCCAGCAGCCTAGGGGGCTCGAGCTATGGCTACACCTTC. Its protein product is CASSLGGSSYGYTF.

The CDR3 loop reads CASRGTSGSQETQYF. As DNA, the CDR3 is TGTGCCAGCAGGGGGACTAGCGGGAGCCAAGAGACCCAGTACTTC. The chain recombines TRBV25-1 with TRBJ2-5; 14 positions match TRBD2. The germline V gene encodes CDR1 MGHDK and CDR2 SYGVNS. This CDR3 has 15 amino acids. V shed 6 bases and J 1 base; nucleotides not matched to a gene: 1.

This chain joins TRBV27 and TRBJ1-2; 11 bases match TRBD1. CDR1 is MNHEY and CDR2 is SMNVEV in the germline V gene (reference sequence). V was pared by 5 bases and J by 6 bases, with 8 bases of the junction left unmatched. This CDR3 contains 15 residues. As DNA, the CDR3 is TGTGCCAGCAGTACAAGGACAGGGGGCATAAATGGCTACACCTTC. This sequence encodes CASSTRTGGINGYTF.